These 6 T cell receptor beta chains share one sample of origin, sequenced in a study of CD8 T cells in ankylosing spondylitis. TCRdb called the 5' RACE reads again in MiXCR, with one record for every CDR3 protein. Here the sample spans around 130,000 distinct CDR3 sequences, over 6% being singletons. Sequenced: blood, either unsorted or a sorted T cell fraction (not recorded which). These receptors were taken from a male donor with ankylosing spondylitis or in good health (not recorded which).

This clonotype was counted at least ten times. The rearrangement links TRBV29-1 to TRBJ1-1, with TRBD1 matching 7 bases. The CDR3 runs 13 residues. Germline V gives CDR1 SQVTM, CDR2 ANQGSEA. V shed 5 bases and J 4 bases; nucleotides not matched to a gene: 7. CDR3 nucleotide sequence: TGCAGCGTTCAGGGACAGCACACCACTGAAGCTTTCTTT. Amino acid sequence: CSVQGQHTTEAFF.

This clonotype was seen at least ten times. CDR3 residues: CSARYERGLAKNIQYF. CDR3 DNA: TGCAGTGCTAGATATGAGCGGGGGCTAGCCAAAAACATTCAGTACTTC. The V call is TRBV20-1, the J call TRBJ2-4; 8 bases line up with TRBD2. The J segment lost 0 bases and the V segment lost 2 bases, leaving 6 bases of the junction unmatched. The CDR3 has 16 amino acids. CDR1 DFQATT and CDR2 SNEGSKA come from the germline V gene (reference sequence).

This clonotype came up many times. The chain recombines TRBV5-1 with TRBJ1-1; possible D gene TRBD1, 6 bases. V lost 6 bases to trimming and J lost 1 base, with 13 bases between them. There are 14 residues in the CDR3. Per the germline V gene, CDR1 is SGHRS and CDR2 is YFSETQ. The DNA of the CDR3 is TGCGCCAGCACCCAGGACAGCTCGAACACTGAAGCTTTCTTT. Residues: CASTQDSSNTEAFF.

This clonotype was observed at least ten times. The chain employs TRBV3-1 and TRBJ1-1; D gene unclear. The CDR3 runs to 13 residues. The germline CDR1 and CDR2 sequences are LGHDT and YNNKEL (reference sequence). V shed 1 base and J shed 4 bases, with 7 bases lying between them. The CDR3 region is CASSQVPGTEAFF. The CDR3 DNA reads TGTGCCAGCAGCCAAGTTCCCGGCACTGAAGCTTTCTTT.

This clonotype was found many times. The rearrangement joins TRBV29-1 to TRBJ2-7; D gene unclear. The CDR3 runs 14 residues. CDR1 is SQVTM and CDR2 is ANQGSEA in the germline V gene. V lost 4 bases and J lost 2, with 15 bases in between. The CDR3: CSVALRLQTYEQYF. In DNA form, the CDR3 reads TGCAGCGTTGCGCTAAGGTTACAGACCTACGAGCAGTACTTC.

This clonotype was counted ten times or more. The CDR3 loop reads CASSLGGTHGTEAFF. CDR3 nucleotides: TGCGCCAGCAGCTTGGGTGGGACCCACGGCACTGAAGCTTTCTTT. The J gene is TRBJ1-1, the V gene TRBV5-1; a possible D gene is TRBD1 (5 bases). V shed 0 bases and J shed 4 bases, with 13 bases lying between them. Germline lookup yields CDR1 SGHRS and CDR2 YFSETQ. The CDR3 is 15 amino acids.